These T cell receptor beta chains were read from a single sample in a study of naive and memory T cell subsets. Each CDR3 protein is one row after TCRdb ran MiXCR on the UMI-ligation and nested PCR reads. The sample has around 31,000 distinct CDR3 sequences; roughly 10% are singletons. The sequenced sample was effector memory CD4+ T cells from blood. Source of these receptors: a human donor in good health. Both conserved end residues are part of each CDR3. The D gene is left open where the match is weak. Not every row has a clone size; where given, it reads once, few, many or a size class.

NA NA TRBJ1-3 TRBV15 TGTGCCACCAGCAGAGATTACATCCATTCTGGAAACACCATATATTTT CATSRDYIHSGNTIYF
NA NA TRBJ1-5 TRBV6-6 TGTGCCAGCAGTAATGCACGTACTCAGGGGCTAGGGCCCCAGCATTTT CASSNARTQGLGPQHF
NA few TRBJ1-5 TRBV28 TGTGCCAGCAGTTTCAGTTGGGCAGGGGATCAGCCCCAGCATTTT CASSFSWAGDQPQHF
TRBD1 NA TRBJ2-2 TRBV11-2 TGTGCCTTCAGGGACAGGGCGTATACCGGGGAGCTGTTTTTT CAFRDRAYTGELFF
TRBD1 few TRBJ1-5 TRBV12-5 TGTGCTAGTGGTGGGACAGTTTCCTATCAGCCCCAGCATTTT CASGGTVSYQPQHF
NA few TRBJ1-1 TRBV10-3 TGTGCCATCAGTGATGAGAGGCCTGAAGCTTTCTTT CAISDERPEAFF
TRBD2 many TRBJ2-1 TRBV24-1 TGTGCCACCAGTGATCCAACTAGCGGGAGTGTATGGGAGCAGTTCTTC CATSDPTSGSVWEQFF
NA few TRBJ2-1 TRBV2 TGTGCCAGCAGGTCCCGGTCCTACAATGAGCAGTTCTTC CASRSRSYNEQFF
NA NA TRBJ2-6 TRBV4-2 TGTGCCAGCAGCCCCTATTTGGGGTCTGGGGCCAACGTCCTGACTTTC CASSPYLGSGANVLTF
NA NA TRBJ1-1 TRBV7-2 TGTGCCAGCAGCTTAGATGGGGGATTACGGAACACTGAAGCTTTCTTT CASSLDGGLRNTEAFF
NA NA TRBJ1-4 TRBV5-4 TGTGCCAGCAGCTTTTGGACCGAAGAAAAACTGTTTTTT CASSFWTEEKLFF
TRBD2 NA TRBJ2-1 TRBV20-1 TGCAGTGCTAGGACTAGCGGGACATACAATGAGCAGTTCTTC CSARTSGTYNEQFF
TRBD2 NA TRBJ2-2 TRBV6-2/TRBV6-3 TGTGCCAGCAGCCTCCCCGGGACTAGCCCAACCACCGGGGAGCTGTTTTTT CASSLPGTSPTTGELFF
NA few TRBJ1-1 TRBV14 TGTGCCAGCAGCCCGGTCCACAGGATGAACACTGAAGCTTTCTTT CASSPVHRMNTEAFF
NA NA TRBJ1-1 TRBV7-2 TGTGCCAGCAGCTCGTTTGGGGGGAGGGGTGAAGCTTTCTTT CASSSFGGRGEAFF
NA NA TRBJ2-3 TRBV7-2 TGTGCCAGCAGCTTACCGGGGGTAGATACGCAGTATTTT CASSLPGVDTQYF
TRBD2 NA TRBJ2-3 TRBV4-3 TGCGCCAGCAGCCTATCCATAGCGGGAACAGATACGCAGTATTTT CASSLSIAGTDTQYF
NA many TRBJ2-4 TRBV11-2 TGTGCCAGCAGCAACTATCGGACCGGGGACAAAAACATTCAGTACTTC CASSNYRTGDKNIQYF
NA NA TRBJ2-1 TRBV18 TGTGCCAGCTCACCCGACCTAAACAATGAGCAGTTCTTC CASSPDLNNEQFF
NA NA TRBJ1-1 TRBV14 TGTGCCAGCAGCCCCCCCGGTATGAACACTGAAGCTTTCTTT CASSPPGMNTEAFF
NA few TRBJ1-5 TRBV29-1 TGCAGCGCCCTATCGGCGGGCCCGAATCAGCCCCAGCATTTT CSALSAGPNQPQHF
NA NA TRBJ1-1 TRBV11-2 TGTGCCAGCAGCTTAGATGGCACCGGCTTGACTGAAGCTTTCTTT CASSLDGTGLTEAFF
NA many TRBJ2-3 TRBV10-3 TGTGCCATCAGTACGGCCCATCGCCCTGTCCGGGGGCTCTCCACAGATACGCAGTATTTT CAISTAHRPVRGLSTDTQYF
NA NA TRBJ1-3 TRBV18 TGTGCCAGCTCACCAGAAGAAAACACCATATATTTT CASSPEENTIYF
TRBD2 NA TRBJ2-3 TRBV28 TGTGCCAGCAGTCTGAGCGGGGGGGCAAGTAGGACAGATACGCAGTATTTT CASSLSGGASRTDTQYF
NA few TRBJ1-1 TRBV6-1 TGTGCCAGCAGTGAGCTAACAGTTGAAGCTTTCTTT CASSELTVEAFF
NA medium-sized TRBJ2-1 TRBV3-1 TGTGCCAGCAGCCAAAACCTAGCGCGGGTCTTC CASSQNLARVF
TRBD1 few TRBJ1-5 TRBV30 TGTGCCTGGAGTGTGCCGCCAGGGACAGGCCGTAATCAGCCCCAGCATTTT CAWSVPPGTGRNQPQHF
NA few TRBJ1-5 TRBV30 TGTGCCTGGGCAAATCCTTCCGGGCGCAATCAGCCCCAGCATTTT CAWANPSGRNQPQHF
NA NA TRBJ1-1 TRBV7-7 TGTGCCAGCAACTTAGTGTATGGGAGTACGGGAGCTTTCTTT CASNLVYGSTGAFF